Listed below are T cell receptor beta chains from one sample, sequenced in a study of identical twins. Each CDR3 protein gets one entry after TCRdb re-called the 5' RACE reads with MiXCR. There are fewer than 500,000 distinct CDR3 sequences in the sample; less than 25% occur only once, and 2.9% lies in the top ten. The sample was also reused in another study, on T cells expressing NK-cell markers.

Material for sequencing was CD4+ T cells sorted from blood. These receptors were obtained from a woman younger than 30 in good health. Each CDR3 is given with its conserved first and last residue. Fields, in order: V gene, J gene, D gene, clone size, CDR3 protein, CDR3 DNA. The D gene is left open where the match is weak. Some rows have no size entry. The others give once, few or many, or a class for an expanded clone.

v_call: TRBV5-8; j_call: TRBJ2-5; d_call: TRBD2; clone_size: NA; cdr3_aa: CASSPGLHVGGTQYF; cdr3_nt: TGTGCCAGCAGCCCGGGACTACATGTAGGCGGGACCCAGTACTTC
v_call: TRBV14; j_call: TRBJ2-2; d_call: TRBD1; clone_size: few; cdr3_aa: CASSRRLVHRGNTGELFF; cdr3_nt: TGTGCCAGCAGCCGCCGCTTGGTTCACAGGGGGAACACCGGGGAGCTGTTTTTT
v_call: TRBV20-1; j_call: TRBJ2-1; d_call: TRBD1; clone_size: NA; cdr3_aa: CSARQLGGTGGDEQFF; cdr3_nt: TGCAGTGCTAGACAACTGGGGGGGACAGGGGGTGATGAGCAGTTCTTC
v_call: TRBV29-1; j_call: TRBJ1-1; d_call: NA; clone_size: NA; cdr3_aa: CSVEGNGITEAFF; cdr3_nt: TGCAGCGTTGAGGGGAACGGGATCACTGAAGCTTTCTTT
v_call: TRBV20-1; j_call: TRBJ2-7; d_call: TRBD2; clone_size: NA; cdr3_aa: CSSPSGYEQYF; cdr3_nt: TGCAGTTCCCCTAGCGGCTACGAGCAGTACTTC
v_call: TRBV5-6; j_call: TRBJ2-5; d_call: NA; clone_size: few; cdr3_aa: CASSVFGTQYF; cdr3_nt: TGTGCCAGCAGCGTTTTTGGGACCCAGTACTTC
v_call: TRBV14; j_call: TRBJ1-2; d_call: NA; clone_size: few; cdr3_aa: CASSQVSGSYGYTF; cdr3_nt: TGTGCCAGCAGCCAAGTCTCAGGGTCTTACGGCTACACCTTC
v_call: TRBV10-2; j_call: TRBJ2-3; d_call: NA; clone_size: few; cdr3_aa: CASSEWGSGTDTQYF; cdr3_nt: TGCGCCAGCAGTGAGTGGGGATCAGGCACAGATACGCAGTATTTT
v_call: TRBV5-1; j_call: TRBJ2-1; d_call: TRBD2; clone_size: few; cdr3_aa: CASSFSGTSGRSSLSVGEQFF; cdr3_nt: TGCGCCAGCAGCTTCTCAGGTACTAGCGGGAGAAGTTCTCTGTCAGTGGGAGAGCAGTTCTTC
v_call: TRBV7-9; j_call: TRBJ2-1; d_call: TRBD2; clone_size: few; cdr3_aa: CASSRALAGAENEQFF; cdr3_nt: TGTGCCAGCAGCCGCGCACTAGCGGGGGCCGAGAATGAGCAGTTCTTC
v_call: TRBV20-1; j_call: TRBJ2-5; d_call: TRBD2; clone_size: NA; cdr3_aa: CSARGYLAVGETQYF; cdr3_nt: TGCAGTGCTAGAGGATACCTAGCGGTGGGAGAGACCCAGTACTTC
v_call: TRBV19; j_call: TRBJ2-1; d_call: NA; clone_size: once; cdr3_aa: CASSPNRAPGNEQFF; cdr3_nt: TGTGCCAGTAGTCCCAACCGGGCCCCCGGGAATGAGCAGTTCTTC
v_call: TRBV10-3; j_call: TRBJ2-7; d_call: NA; clone_size: NA; cdr3_aa: CAISSQYEQYF; cdr3_nt: TGTGCCATCAGTTCGCAGTACGAGCAGTACTTC
v_call: TRBV20-1; j_call: TRBJ2-5; d_call: NA; clone_size: NA; cdr3_aa: CSARGGGDRETQYF; cdr3_nt: TGCAGTGCTAGAGGGGGGGGCGACCGAGAGACCCAGTACTTC
v_call: TRBV11-1; j_call: TRBJ2-1; d_call: TRBD2; clone_size: many; cdr3_aa: CASRLGLAGGNSLGEQFF; cdr3_nt: TGTGCCAGCAGATTGGGACTAGCGGGAGGTAATTCTTTGGGTGAGCAGTTCTTC
v_call: TRBV11-2; j_call: TRBJ2-2; d_call: TRBD2; clone_size: NA; cdr3_aa: CASSQRGSGVYLSGELFF; cdr3_nt: TGTGCCAGCAGTCAAAGGGGTAGCGGGGTGTATCTCTCCGGGGAGCTGTTTTTT
v_call: TRBV6-2/TRBV6-3; j_call: TRBJ2-7; d_call: NA; clone_size: few; cdr3_aa: CASRTPYLGARYEQYF; cdr3_nt: TGTGCCAGCAGAACGCCTTACCTGGGGGCGCGGTACGAGCAGTACTTC
v_call: TRBV6-1; j_call: TRBJ2-1; d_call: NA; clone_size: NA; cdr3_aa: CASTGHLHNEQFF; cdr3_nt: TGTGCCAGCACTGGGCATCTCCACAATGAGCAGTTCTTC
v_call: TRBV20-1; j_call: TRBJ2-7; d_call: TRBD1; clone_size: NA; cdr3_aa: CSARDLGQGVFYEQYF; cdr3_nt: TGCAGTGCTAGAGATCTAGGACAGGGGGTATTCTACGAGCAGTACTTC
v_call: TRBV11-2; j_call: TRBJ1-1; d_call: NA; clone_size: NA; cdr3_aa: CASSLILQGPVF; cdr3_nt: TGTGCCAGCAGCCTGATCCTGCAGGGTCCGGTCTTT
v_call: TRBV20-1; j_call: TRBJ1-2; d_call: NA; clone_size: few; cdr3_aa: CSARGQTNYGYTF; cdr3_nt: TGCAGTGCTAGAGGCCAAACTAACTATGGCTACACCTTC
v_call: TRBV6-1; j_call: TRBJ2-1; d_call: TRBD2; clone_size: few; cdr3_aa: CASRIPSGSRYNEQFF; cdr3_nt: TGTGCCAGCAGGATACCTAGCGGGAGTAGGTATAATGAGCAGTTCTTC
v_call: TRBV6-1; j_call: TRBJ2-7; d_call: TRBD2; clone_size: few; cdr3_aa: CASNGGGGRRDVYEQYF; cdr3_nt: TGTGCCAGCAACGGGGGGGGTGGAAGGCGGGACGTCTACGAGCAGTACTTC
v_call: TRBV20-1; j_call: TRBJ2-7; d_call: NA; clone_size: NA; cdr3_aa: CSARRTPGQYF; cdr3_nt: TGCAGTGCTAGAAGGACCCCGGGGCAGTACTTC
v_call: TRBV5-1; j_call: TRBJ1-1; d_call: NA; clone_size: few; cdr3_aa: CASKEVMNTEAFF; cdr3_nt: TGCGCCAGCAAAGAGGTGATGAACACTGAAGCTTTCTTT
v_call: TRBV9; j_call: TRBJ2-1; d_call: NA; clone_size: few; cdr3_aa: CASSVATDRSQFF; cdr3_nt: TGTGCCAGCAGCGTAGCTACCGACAGGAGCCAATTCTTC
v_call: TRBV12-3/TRBV12-4; j_call: TRBJ2-4; d_call: NA; clone_size: few; cdr3_aa: CASSRLGAPAKNIQYF; cdr3_nt: TGTGCCAGCAGTCGCCTGGGTGCCCCCGCCAAAAACATTCAGTACTTC
v_call: TRBV9; j_call: TRBJ1-6; d_call: TRBD1; clone_size: NA; cdr3_aa: CASSAGTGDSPLHF; cdr3_nt: TGTGCCAGCAGCGCCGGGACAGGGGATTCACCCCTCCACTTT
v_call: TRBV2; j_call: TRBJ1-1; d_call: NA; clone_size: NA; cdr3_aa: CASSEGRVGTEAFF; cdr3_nt: TGTGCCAGCAGTGAAGGCAGGGTGGGCACTGAAGCTTTCTTT
v_call: TRBV4-3; j_call: TRBJ2-1; d_call: NA; clone_size: NA; cdr3_aa: CASSRSVGINEQFF; cdr3_nt: TGCGCCAGCAGCCGCTCGGTCGGCATCAATGAGCAGTTCTTC
v_call: TRBV7-8; j_call: TRBJ2-2; d_call: NA; clone_size: NA; cdr3_aa: CASSSLAGITGGELFF; cdr3_nt: TGTGCCAGCAGCTCCCTAGCCGGGATTACGGGCGGGGAGCTGTTTTTT
v_call: TRBV6-5; j_call: TRBJ2-3; d_call: TRBD2; clone_size: few; cdr3_aa: CASSFLLAGDADTQYF; cdr3_nt: TGTGCCAGCAGTTTCCTTCTAGCGGGAGATGCAGATACGCAGTATTTT
v_call: TRBV10-3; j_call: TRBJ2-1; d_call: NA; clone_size: NA; cdr3_aa: CAISEQGNSNEQFF; cdr3_nt: TGTGCCATCAGTGAGCAGGGAAACTCCAATGAGCAGTTCTTC
v_call: TRBV6-1; j_call: TRBJ2-7; d_call: TRBD2; clone_size: NA; cdr3_aa: CASIGTSGSLEQYF; cdr3_nt: TGTGCCAGCATCGGGACTAGCGGGAGTCTCGAGCAGTACTTC
v_call: TRBV30; j_call: TRBJ2-7; d_call: NA; clone_size: NA; cdr3_aa: CAWSVPVEPYEQYF; cdr3_nt: TGTGCCTGGAGTGTACCAGTGGAACCCTACGAGCAGTACTTC
v_call: TRBV6-2/TRBV6-3; j_call: TRBJ2-7; d_call: TRBD2; clone_size: NA; cdr3_aa: CASSSSLAGEFGEQYF; cdr3_nt: TGTGCCAGCAGTTCCTCACTAGCGGGAGAGTTCGGCGAGCAGTACTTC
v_call: TRBV5-1; j_call: TRBJ2-1; d_call: NA; clone_size: few; cdr3_aa: CASSIGLAEQFF; cdr3_nt: TGCGCCAGCAGTATAGGCTTGGCGGAGCAGTTCTTC
v_call: TRBV12-3/TRBV12-4; j_call: TRBJ1-2; d_call: TRBD1; clone_size: NA; cdr3_aa: CASSQGGAGGYTF; cdr3_nt: TGTGCCAGCAGTCAAGGGGGCGCGGGGGGCTACACCTTC
v_call: TRBV5-5; j_call: TRBJ2-1; d_call: NA; clone_size: NA; cdr3_aa: CASSPLSYNEQFF; cdr3_nt: TGTGCCAGCAGCCCCTTGAGCTACAATGAGCAGTTCTTC
v_call: TRBV12-3/TRBV12-4; j_call: TRBJ2-3; d_call: TRBD1; clone_size: NA; cdr3_aa: CASRLSGQGTDTQYF; cdr3_nt: TGTGCCAGCAGGTTATCGGGACAGGGAACAGATACGCAGTATTTT
v_call: TRBV7-9; j_call: TRBJ2-7; d_call: NA; clone_size: few; cdr3_aa: CASSLSTYSYEQYF; cdr3_nt: TGTGCCAGCAGCTTAAGCACTTACTCCTACGAGCAGTACTTC
v_call: TRBV6-1; j_call: TRBJ1-2; d_call: NA; clone_size: NA; cdr3_aa: CASTQTGNYGYTF; cdr3_nt: TGTGCCAGCACCCAGACAGGCAACTATGGCTACACCTTC